These 25 T cell receptor beta chains were all obtained from the same sample, sequenced in a study of T cell repertoires in cytomegalovirus infection. TCRdb independently ran MiXCR on the reads; one entry per CDR3 protein. The top ten clones hold roughly 8% of a sample with hundreds of thousands of distinct CDR3 sequences, about 24% of them seen once. Sequencing was carried out using CD8+ T cells from PBMCs. Receptors were obtained from a human donor in good health (CMV status not recorded). Some clones in this sample may be carry-over from other donors' samples.

This clonotype was found many times. In DNA form, the CDR3 reads TGTGCCAGCAGCTTCGGGACAGGGTGGCTCGAGCAGTACTTC. Translation: CASSFGTGWLEQYF. The chain is built from TRBV7-2 and TRBJ2-7, with 9 bases aligning to TRBD1. After removal of 3 bases from V and 6 bases from J, the junction contained 6 bases not matched to a gene. The CDR3 has 14 amino acids. The germline V gene has CDR1 SGHTA and CDR2 FQGNSA.

The rearrangement uses TRBV5-1 and TRBJ1-1; D is ambiguous. CDR1 and CDR2 (germline): SGHRS, YFSETQ. V was trimmed by 2 bases and J by 11 bases, leaving 25 bases between them. CDR3 length: 16 residues. This CDR3 is CASSFGWGDSEYDAFF. In DNA, the CDR3 is TGCGCCAGCAGCTTTGGTTGGGGTGATTCAGAGTATGACGCTTTCTTT.

A few counts support this clonotype. The J gene is TRBJ1-1, the V gene TRBV19; TRBD1 is a possible D gene (5 bases). Germline assignment: CDR1 LNHDA and CDR2 SQIVND (reference sequence). This CDR3 contains 18 residues. V was shortened by 2 bases and J by 2 bases, with 21 bases between the two germline ends. CDR3 nucleotides: TGTGCCAGTAGTATATATATAGGGTCATCAGGGACCAACACTGAAGCTTTCTTT. This codes for CASSIYIGSSGTNTEAFF.

In this sample, this clonotype turned up once. This may be a read error: a much more frequent sequence differs by one nucleotide. The V and J genes are TRBV28 and TRBJ2-7; D is uncertain. CDR1 is MDHEN and CDR2 is SYDVKM in the germline V gene. The CDR3 contains 12 residues. CDR3 amino acids: CASSFGSYELYV. CDR3 nucleotide sequence: TGTGCCAGCAGTTTCGGCTCCTACGAGCTGTACGTC.

This clonotype was counted a few times. The chain couples TRBV19 to TRBJ1-1; no reliable D call. V shed 5 bases and J shed 2 bases, with 9 bases lying between them. Germline CDR1 LNHDA, CDR2 SQIVND (reference sequence). The CDR3 has 13 amino acids. The CDR3 region has the DNA TGTGCCAGTAGTTGGGCAGACAACACTGAAGCTTTCTTT. Translation gives CASSWADNTEAFF.

This clonotype was detected only a few times. The chain uses TRBV6-5 and TRBJ2-1, with D possibly being TRBD1 or TRBD2 (5 bases each). CDR1 is MNHEY and CDR2 is SVGAGI in the germline V gene. V was trimmed by 7 bases and J by 2 bases, leaving 21 bases between them. The CDR3 length is 17 residues. This CDR3 reads CASTMSGTDPPYNEQFF. The CDR3 DNA reads TGTGCCAGCACCATGTCCGGGACCGACCCTCCCTACAATGAGCAGTTCTTC.

This clonotype was picked up many times. The CDR3 is CASSLRYPGSPNTEAFF. The CDR3 coding sequence is TGCGCCAGCAGCCTCCGCTACCCAGGGTCACCAAACACTGAAGCTTTCTTT. The chain uses TRBV5-1 and TRBJ1-1; tentative D call: TRBD1 (5 bases). This CDR3 comprises 17 residues. From germline, CDR1 is SGHRS and CDR2 YFSETQ. Trimming took 4 bases from V and 2 from J, leaving 21 bases between them.

This clonotype was picked up many times. CDR3: CASSLGGTTYEQYV. CDR3 DNA sequence: TGTGCCAGCAGCTTAGGTGGGACCACCTACGAGCAGTACGTC. The chain carries TRBV7-2 and TRBJ2-7; D possibly uses TRBD1 or TRBD2 (5 bases each). This CDR3 region has 14 residues. With 1 base removed from V and 2 bases from J, the gap between germline ends came to 9 bases. Per germline, CDR1 SGHTA and CDR2 FQGNSA.

This clonotype was picked up many times. The rearrangement links TRBV6-2 or TRBV6-3 to TRBJ2-7, with 7 bases fitting TRBD1. The germline V gene encodes CDR1 MNHEY and CDR2 SVGEGT. This CDR3 comprises 13 residues. Unmatched junction bases numbered 7, after V lost 8 bases and J lost 3 bases. The CDR3, as DNA: TGTGCCAGCCAACAGGGGATCTACTACGAGCAGTACGTC. Its translation is CASQQGIYYEQYV.

Only a few counts were recorded for this clonotype. This chain uses TRBV2 with TRBJ2-1, with unresolved D. Trimming pared 3 bases from V and 6 bases from J, leaving 3 bases between. Germline CDR1 and CDR2: SNHLY and FYNNEI. The CDR3 sequence is 11 residues long. DNA for the CDR3: TGTGCCAGCAGTGATTTCAATGAGCAGTTCTTC. Translating gives CASSDFNEQFF.

The table lists this clonotype with a few counts. The gene calls are TRBV5-5 and TRBJ1-1; no clear D gene. V lost 4 bases and J 0 bases, leaving 13 bases between the germline ends. The CDR3 sequence is 15 residues long. The V gene's germline CDR1 is SGHKS and CDR2 YYEKEE (reference sequence). CDR3 coding DNA: TGTGCCAGCAGCCCAGACCCAAGGATGAACACTGAAGCTTTCTTT. Amino acids: CASSPDPRMNTEAFF.

This clonotype was found once. J is TRBJ1-6 and V is TRBV20-1, with D unresolved. The V gene lost 2 bases and the J gene lost 5 bases, with 13 bases spanning the gap. The CDR3 loop spans 15 amino acids. Germline assignment: CDR1 DFQATT and CDR2 SNEGSKA (reference sequence). For the CDR3, the DNA is TGCAGTGCTAGAAAGGGCCTTGCACATAATTCACCCCTCCACTTT. Translated: CSARKGLAHNSPLHF.

The sample holds many counts of this clonotype. J is TRBJ2-1 and V is TRBV7-6; TRBD2 matches at 10 bases. With 0 bases clipped from V and 9 bases from J, the junction kept 11 bases outside the gene matches. Germline-derived CDR1 and CDR2 are SGHVS and FNYEAQ. The CDR3 has 17 amino acids. The DNA for the CDR3 is TGTGCCAGCAGCTTAGCCCCACAGAGCGGGGGGGCAGGTGAGCAGTTCTTC. Its protein is CASSLAPQSGGAGEQFF.

There are many counts of this clonotype. V usage is TRBV7-2 and J usage is TRBJ2-7; TRBD2 agrees at 12 bases. V lost 6 bases and J lost 4; bases outside the gene matches: 7. The germline V gene has CDR1 SGHTA and CDR2 FQGNSA. This CDR3 is built from 15 residues. The CDR3 protein is CASSSTSGGKYEQYF. The CDR3 DNA sequence: TGTGCCAGCAGTTCTACTAGCGGGGGGAAATACGAGCAGTACTTC.

This clonotype has only a few counts. The V call is TRBV5-4, the J call TRBJ2-2; no definite D call. Germline V gene data show CDR1 as SGHNT and CDR2 as YYREEE (reference sequence). V was shortened by 0 bases and J by 7 bases, with 7 bases between the two germline ends. The CDR3 extends over 13 amino acids. The CDR3 DNA reads TGTGCCAGCAGCTTGGATGGGGTCGGGGAGCTGTTTTTT. Its protein is CASSLDGVGELFF.

This clonotype was detected only a few times. The chain combines TRBV4-3 with TRBJ2-2, with 7 nucleotides matching TRBD2. Germline V gene sequence: CDR1 LGHNA, CDR2 YSLEER. The ends lost 0 bases at V and 1 base at J; junction bases unmatched: 5. This CDR3 contains 17 residues. CDR3 residues: CASSQDNLAVNTGELFF. Here the CDR3 DNA reads TGCGCCAGCAGCCAAGACAACCTAGCGGTGAACACCGGGGAGCTGTTTTTT.

Many counts were recorded for this clonotype. The gene calls are TRBV10-3 and TRBJ2-2; 9 nucleotides match TRBD2. Germline V CDR1 and CDR2: ENHRY, SYGVKD. This CDR3 has 20 amino acids. The V and J ends lost 4 bases and 0 bases, in that order; junction bases with no gene match: 15. The DNA of the CDR3 is TGTGCCATCAGTGGGGGCCTCGATGAAGCGGGGGGTCCGAACACCGGGGAGCTGTTTTTT. It encodes CAISGGLDEAGGPNTGELFF.

This clonotype was counted a single time. A much larger clone differs by one base, so this may be a read error. The rearrangement links TRBV7-9 to TRBJ2-1; D gene uncertain. Germline V gives CDR1 SEHNR, CDR2 FQNEAQ (reference sequence). The CDR3 is 16 residues long. The CDR3 spells CASNLLVGTLYNEQFF. The CDR3 nucleotides are TGTGCCAGCAACTTATTAGTGGGTACTCTCTACAATGAGCAGTTCTTC.

This clonotype was seen repeatedly, ten times or more. The junction differs from germline at one of its ends, possibly a read error. The chain employs TRBV7-7 and TRBJ1-1; 9 bases map to TRBD1. The CDR3 totals 17 residues. Per the germline V gene, CDR1 is SSHAT and CDR2 is FNYEAQ (reference sequence). The chain's CDR3 is CASSLVEDRGPYTEAFF. Here the CDR3 DNA reads TGTGCTAGCAGCTTAGTAGAGGACAGGGGTCCCTACACTGAAGCTTTCTTT.

The chain carries TRBV25-1 and TRBJ1-4, with 9 bases matching TRBD1. Germline trimming cut 9 bases from V and 7 bases from J; bases unmatched to any gene: 6. This CDR3 is built from 13 residues. Germline V lookup: CDR1 MGHDK, CDR2 SYGVNS. Here the CDR3 reads CASRQGEVEKLFF. CDR3 nucleotide sequence: TGTGCCAGTCGACAGGGGGAAGTTGAAAAACTGTTTTTT.

The chain employs TRBV2 and TRBJ2-2; 9 nucleotides align to TRBD1. This CDR3 has 15 amino acids. The germline V gene encodes CDR1 SNHLY and CDR2 FYNNEI. With 4 bases clipped from V and 6 bases from J, the junction kept 6 bases outside the gene matches. The CDR3 spells CASSVDRGKPGELFF. CDR3 nucleotide sequence: TGTGCCAGCAGTGTGGACAGGGGAAAGCCCGGGGAGCTGTTTTTT.

The chain employs TRBV12-3 or TRBV12-4 and TRBJ1-1; no reliable D call. The V end was cut by 3 bases, the J end by 6 bases, with 8 bases between. The CDR3 contains 12 residues. The CDR3 region is CASSFVPAEAFF. DNA of the CDR3: TGTGCCAGCAGTTTTGTTCCGGCTGAAGCTTTCTTT.

This clonotype was detected a few times. J is TRBJ2-1 and V is TRBV4-1; 8 positions agree with TRBD2. J was trimmed by 4 bases and V by 4 bases; bases with no gene match: 12. There are 17 residues in the CDR3. CDR1 is MGHRA, CDR2 YSYEKL, per germline. The CDR3 coding sequence is TGCGCCAGCAGCCTTCGGCCGCGGGGGGACCTTTACAATGAGCAGTTCTTC. This gives the protein CASSLRPRGDLYNEQFF.

With regard to this clonotype: One base away lies a much larger clone, so this may be a sequencing read error. V is TRBV7-4 and J is TRBJ2-1; D is unclear. The better agreement between TRBJ2-7 and the DNA end casts doubt on the J call. CDR3 size: 13 residues. Germline assignment: CDR1 SGHVT and CDR2 SQSDAQ. The CDR3 region is CASSIGINNEQYF. CDR3 in DNA: TGTGCCAGCAGCATTGGGATCAACAATGAGCAGTACTTC.

The rearrangement uses TRBV12-3 or TRBV12-4 and TRBJ2-1; 8 bases fit TRBD1. This CDR3 region has 17 residues. V dropped 4 bases and J dropped 8; count of bases not matched to a gene: 16. Here the CDR3 reads CASSSTSRTGPTDEQFF. CDR3 in DNA: TGTGCCAGCAGTTCAACCTCCCGGACAGGGCCAACAGATGAGCAGTTCTTC.